This T cell receptor (beta chain) was documented in a study of T-cell memory formation after mild COVID-19. Per the germline V gene, CDR1 is SGHDT and CDR2 is YYEEEE. The V end lost 3 bases, the J end lost 5 bases, and 19 bases lay between the germline ends. The CDR3 spans 16 residues. MiXCR, run by TCRdb on the 5' RACE reads, gives a single entry per CDR3 protein. The table has 250,000 to 300,000 distinct CDR3 sequences, about 17% seen once. The rearrangement joins TRBV5-6 to TRBJ2-3; D could derive from TRBD1 or TRBD2 (5 bases each). This TCR derives from a young man who had mild COVID-19 (a few samples of this study predate the infection). Cell type and time point are not known. The sequenced sample was PBMCs or a T cell subset sorted from them (not recorded which). DNA for the CDR3: TGTGCCAGCAGCTGGGTACGAGGGGCGAAAGGAGATACGCAGTATTTT. Protein product: CASSWVRGAKGDTQYF.